These 15 T cell receptor beta chains share one sample of origin, sequenced in a study of T cell changes during pregnancy in multiple sclerosis. Profiling relied on immunoSEQ multiplex PCR, and the TCRdb table lists in-frame clones only, not all of them. The sample yields roughly 40,000 clones, about 91% seen once. Sequenced here: CD8+ T cells from peripheral blood mononuclear cells, sampled before pregnancy. These receptors all stem from a female donor with multiple sclerosis, enrolled in a pregnancy study.

The V call is TRBV27, the J call TRBJ2-2; 9 positions agree with TRBD1. CDR1 MNHEY and CDR2 SMNVEV come from the germline V gene (reference sequence). The CDR3 totals 15 residues. Trimming at V came to 6 bases and at J to 7 bases, leaving 9 bases not matched to a gene. CDR3 nucleotides: TGTGCCAGCAGCTCTGACAGGGGGAGTCGCGGGGAGCTGTTTTTT. Its translation is CASSSDRGSRGELFF.

This rearrangement joins TRBV11-2 to TRBJ1-1; possibly TRBD1 for D (6 bases). The V gene's germline CDR1 is SGHAT and CDR2 FQNNGV. The CDR3 spans 17 residues. Trimming cost V 3 bases and J 5 bases, with 22 bases left between them. CDR3: CASSFPQGEGVGTEAFF. As DNA, the CDR3 is TGTGCCAGCAGCTTTCCCCAGGGAGAGGGGGTTGGTACTGAAGCTTTCTTT.

This chain uses TRBV7-6 with TRBJ2-7; TRBD2 matches at 7 bases. The CDR3 covers 14 residues. Unmatched junction bases numbered 3, after V lost 4 bases and J lost 0 bases. Germline CDR1 is SGHVS and CDR2 is FNYEAQ. Here the CDR3 DNA reads TGTGCCAGCAGCTCTAGCGGATACTCCTACGAGCAGTACTTC. It specifies CASSSSGYSYEQYF.

The J gene is TRBJ2-7, the V gene TRBV7-9; weak D call: TRBD2 (6 bases). Germline V lookup: CDR1 SEHNR, CDR2 FQNEAQ (reference sequence). The CDR3 has 15 amino acids. Trimming cost V 6 bases and J 3 bases, with 18 bases left between them. The CDR3 sequence is CASSPTPGEGYEQYF. The DNA for the CDR3 is TGTGCCAGCAGTCCCACCCCGGGAGAAGGCTACGAGCAGTACTTC. Looking up the rest from reference TRBV7-9 and TRBJ2-7 gives the full variable domain: DTGVSQNPRHKITKRGQNVTFRCDPISEHNRLYWYRQTLGQGPEFLTYFQNEAQLEKSRLLSDRFSAERPKGSFSTLEIQRTEQGDSAMYLCASSPTPGEGYEQYFGPGTRLTVT.

The gene calls are TRBV7-2 and TRBJ2-3; 12 bases agree with TRBD2. Germline V lookup: CDR1 SGHTA, CDR2 FQGNSA. J was trimmed by 5 bases and V by 5 bases; bases with no gene match: 5. The CDR3 runs to 15 residues. The CDR3: CASSPMTSGRDTQYF. CDR3 sequence (DNA): TGTGCCAGCAGCCCGATGACTAGCGGGAGAGATACGCAGTATTTT.

The chain has TRBV6-6 and TRBJ2-1; TRBD2 is a possible D gene (6 bases). Germline CDR1 reads MNHNY; CDR2 reads SVGAGI (reference sequence). This CDR3 is built from 14 residues. Trimming took off 1 base at V and 5 bases at J, with 9 bases between the two ends. The CDR3 protein is CASSYWGVNNEQFF. The CDR3 nucleotides are TGTGCCAGCAGTTACTGGGGGGTTAACAATGAGCAGTTCTTC.

The chain joins TRBV15 to TRBJ2-7; unclear D gene. V shed 0 bases and J shed 3 bases, with 9 bases lying between them. The CDR3 runs 14 residues. The germline V gene encodes CDR1 LNHNV and CDR2 YYDKDF (reference sequence). The CDR3 DNA follows: TGTGCCACCAGCAGAGATGGCGGCGGCTACGAGCAGTACTTC. Amino acid sequence: CATSRDGGGYEQYF.

This clone showed up just once. CDR3 region: CASSAGGMSTDTQYF. The DNA for the CDR3 is TGTGCCAGCAGCGCAGGGGGGATGAGCACAGATACGCAGTATTTT. The J gene is TRBJ2-3, the V gene TRBV9, with a tentative D call TRBD1 (7 bases). This CDR3 is 15 amino acids long. V gave up 3 bases and J gave up 0 bases, with 11 bases separating them. CDR1 and CDR2 from the germline V gene are SGDLS and YYNGEE.

J is TRBJ1-5 and V is TRBV19; D is undetermined. Germline loops: CDR1 LNHDA, CDR2 SQIVND (reference sequence). The CDR3 covers 14 residues. V was trimmed by 6 bases and J by 0 bases, leaving 9 bases between them. CDR3 DNA: TGTGCCAGTAGCCACACCGATAGCAATCAGCCCCAGCATTTT. Residues: CASSHTDSNQPQHF.

The rearrangement uses TRBV29-1 and TRBJ2-1, with a tentative D call TRBD1 (5 bases). CDR1 is SQVTM, CDR2 ANQGSEA, per germline. V was trimmed by 4 bases and J by 2 bases, leaving 9 bases between them. The CDR3 consists of 13 residues. The DNA of the CDR3 is TGCAGCGTTGTAAGACAGACCTACAATGAGCAGTTCTTC. Its translation is CSVVRQTYNEQFF.

This chain uses TRBV19 with TRBJ2-1, with D maybe TRBD1 (6 bases). This CDR3 has 15 amino acids. Trimming took 1 base from V and 6 from J, leaving 13 bases between them. Germline-derived CDR1 and CDR2 are LNHDA and SQIVND (reference sequence). The CDR3, as DNA: TGTGCCAGTAGTATAGCTTCCAGGGGTTCCAATGAGCAGTTCTTC. It specifies CASSIASRGSNEQFF.

V usage is TRBV5-6 and J usage is TRBJ1-5; weak D call: TRBD1 (5 bases). CDR1 and CDR2 (germline): SGHDT, YYEEEE. The CDR3 consists of 14 residues. V was clipped by 4 bases and J by 0 bases, with 8 bases between them. CDR3 sequence (DNA): TGTGCCAGCAGCCAGGGATATAGCAATCAGCCCCAGCATTTT. This sequence encodes CASSQGYSNQPQHF.

This chain joins TRBV10-1 and TRBJ2-7; the D gene is possibly TRBD1 (6 bases). V lost 2 bases and J lost 7, with 6 bases in between. The CDR3 is 11 amino acids. Germline values: CDR1 WNHNN, CDR2 SYGVQD (reference sequence). The CDR3: CASSEQGEQYF. Here the CDR3 DNA reads TGCGCCAGCAGTGAGCAGGGGGAGCAGTACTTC.

The chain employs TRBV15 and TRBJ2-5; D may be TRBD1 (6 bases). Trimming removed 1 base at V and 2 bases at J, with 17 bases between. Germline values: CDR1 LNHNV, CDR2 YYDKDF (reference sequence). The length of the CDR3 is 17 residues. The CDR3 region has the DNA TGTGCCACCAGCAGAGGCCTTGACAGGCGGAGGCAAGAGACCCAGTACTTC. It translates to CATSRGLDRRRQETQYF. The full variable domain, its missing parts supplied by reference TRBV15 and TRBJ2-5, is DAMVIQNPRYQVTQFGKPVTLSCSQTLNHNVMYWYQQKSSQAPKLLFHYYDKDFNNEADTPDNFQSRRPNTSFCFLDIRSPGLGDTAMYLCATSRGLDRRRQETQYFGPGTRLLVL.

The rearrangement links TRBV10-3 to TRBJ1-2; TRBD1 matches at 7 bases. V lost 6 bases and J lost 3; bases outside the gene matches: 10. The length of the CDR3 is 15 residues. Germline V gives CDR1 ENHRY, CDR2 SYGVKD. CDR3 in DNA: TGTGCCATCAGCTCCCGACAGGGCTGGGACTATGGCTACACCTTC. It yields the protein CAISSRQGWDYGYTF.